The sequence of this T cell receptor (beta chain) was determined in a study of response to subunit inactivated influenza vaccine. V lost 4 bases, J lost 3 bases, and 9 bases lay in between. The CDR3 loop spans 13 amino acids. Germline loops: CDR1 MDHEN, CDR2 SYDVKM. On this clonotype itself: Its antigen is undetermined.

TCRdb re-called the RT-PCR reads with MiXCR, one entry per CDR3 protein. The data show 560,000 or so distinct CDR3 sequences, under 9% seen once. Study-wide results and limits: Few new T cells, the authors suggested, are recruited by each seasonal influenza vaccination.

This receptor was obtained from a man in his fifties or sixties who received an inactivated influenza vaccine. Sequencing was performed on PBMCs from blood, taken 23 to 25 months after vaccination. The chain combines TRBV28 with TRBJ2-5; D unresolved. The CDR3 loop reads CASSYTRKETQYF. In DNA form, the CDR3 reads TGTGCCAGCAGTTACACACGGAAAGAGACCCAGTACTTC.